This TCR beta chain was identified in a study of blood T cell repertoires in COVID-19. Study-wide context: Sources were T cells, B-cell-depleted T cells, or PBMCs; the material itself was cDNA or gDNA.

Germline CDR1 is SGHAT and CDR2 is FQNNGV. The CDR3 totals 13 residues. J gave up 4 bases and V 7 bases, and 4 bases lay outside the gene matches. Produced via immunoSEQ multiplex PCR; TCRdb's table is partial and in-frame only. In the table there are tens of thousands of clones, roughly 84% of which are singletons. Specimen: peripheral blood. The rearrangement links TRBV11-2 to TRBJ2-3; TRBD2 matches 8 bases. The TCR originated in a human donor in a cohort sampled during active COVID-19. CDR3 coding DNA: TGTGCCAGCACCCGGGGGGGGTCAGATACGCAGTATTTT. Translation gives CASTRGGSDTQYF.